The subject of this entry is one TCR beta chain. This entry comes from a study of graft-versus-host responses after intestinal transplantation. Trimming removed 5 bases from V and 0 bases from J, with 5 bases in between. Germline assignment: CDR1 SGHTS and CDR2 YDEGEE. This CDR3 is 12 amino acids long. The protocol was immunoSEQ multiplex PCR, while the TCRdb copy is restricted to in-frame clones and leaves out a portion. Of some 40,000 clones in the sample, more than 85% are singletons; the top ten hold 4% to 4.5%. The sequence derives from a human patient who received an intestinal transplant, so some T cells may come from the graft donor. This material consisted of PBMCs, taken 524 days after transplant. J is TRBJ2-5 and V is TRBV5-8, with D uncertain. The CDR3: CASSSYQETQYF. The CDR3 coding sequence is TGTGCCAGCAGTTCGTACCAAGAGACCCAGTACTTC.